Shown below are 14 T cell receptor beta chains from a single sample sequenced in a study of Graves' ophthalmopathy and Graves' hyperthyroidism. CDR3 regions of TCR beta were amplified from RNA transcripts. An initial RT-PCR round employing HTBI primers preceded a second-round multiplex PCR. TCRdb used MiXCR to reprocess the multiplex PCR reads, holding one entry per CDR3 protein. In the table there are about 1.1 million distinct CDR3 sequences, roughly 35% of which are singletons. Sequencing used peripheral blood or thyroid tissue (not recorded which). These TCRs come from an adult man with Graves' hyperthyroidism.

In its sample, this clonotype was seen many times. The chain employs TRBV20-1 and TRBJ1-5, with D possibly being TRBD1 (6 bases). This CDR3 region has 16 residues. Germline CDR1 reads DFQATT; CDR2 reads SNEGSKA (reference sequence). The ends were cut back, 0 bases at V and 2 bases at J, with 14 bases in the middle. CDR3 DNA sequence: TGCAGTGCTAGAGATCGAGGGGCAGGGGGCAATCAGCCCCAGCATTTT. It encodes CSARDRGAGGNQPQHF.

This clonotype was seen repeatedly, ten times or more. The J gene is TRBJ2-6, the V gene TRBV9; no clear D gene. Germline assignment: CDR1 SGDLS and CDR2 YYNGEE. V shed 2 bases and J shed 0 bases, with 6 bases lying between them. The CDR3 spans 15 residues. CDR3 nucleotides: TGTGCCAGCAGCGTTAAGAGCTCTGGGGCCAACGTCCTGACTTTC. Translation: CASSVKSSGANVLTF.

The chain has TRBV30 and TRBJ1-2; D remains ambiguous. From germline, CDR1 is GTSNPN and CDR2 SVGIG (reference sequence). The CDR3 runs to 12 residues. Deletions cut 1 base from V and 4 bases from J, with 7 bases between. The CDR3 DNA sequence: TGTGCCTGGAGTGCCGACGGCTATGGCTACACCTTC. This gives the protein CAWSADGYGYTF.

This chain joins TRBV7-2 and TRBJ2-5, with 9 bases matching TRBD1. Germline lookup yields CDR1 SGHTA and CDR2 FQGNSA. CDR3 size: 15 residues. The trim removed 6 bases at V and 5 bases at J, leaving 10 bases unmatched. CDR3 residues: CASRSGTGRWETQYF. In nucleotides, the CDR3 is TGTGCCAGCAGGTCTGGGACAGGGAGGTGGGAGACCCAGTACTTC.

This clonotype was found many times. The genes are TRBV12-3 or TRBV12-4 and TRBJ1-2; no definite D call. V was trimmed by 4 bases and J by 2 bases, leaving 17 bases between them. CDR3 length: 16 residues. The CDR3 sequence is CASSSPMQAQNYGYTF. The DNA of the CDR3 is TGTGCCAGCAGTTCCCCCATGCAGGCTCAGAACTATGGCTACACCTTC.

This clonotype came up many times. This chain connects TRBV10-3 to TRBJ2-5; a weak D match, TRBD2 (6 bases). Germline assignment: CDR1 ENHRY and CDR2 SYGVKD. CDR3 length equals 14 residues. V was pared by 3 bases and J by 6 bases, with 14 bases between. CDR3: CAISERETQKTQYF. CDR3 DNA sequence: TGTGCCATCAGTGAACGGGAGACGCAAAAGACCCAGTACTTC.

This clonotype was recorded at least ten times. The CDR3 loop reads CATSRDGIAEAFF. In nucleotides, the CDR3 is TGTGCCACCAGCAGGGACGGGATCGCTGAAGCTTTCTTT. The chain carries TRBV15 and TRBJ1-1; D is unclear. There are 13 residues in the CDR3. CDR1 and CDR2 from the germline V gene are LNHNV and YYDKDF (reference sequence). V was pared by 3 bases and J by 6 bases, with 11 bases between.

This clonotype was recorded at least ten times. The chain has TRBV20-1 and TRBJ2-5; D perhaps matches TRBD1 (5 bases). Trimming removed 6 bases from V and 5 bases from J, with 16 bases in between. CDR1 is DFQATT and CDR2 is SNEGSKA in the germline V gene (reference sequence). CDR3 size: 13 residues. The DNA for the CDR3 is TGCAGTGCCAGGGTAGCATCGGAGGAGACCCAGTACTTC. Its translation is CSARVASEETQYF.

The chain is built from TRBV13 and TRBJ2-6, with 11 positions matching TRBD1. Trimming removed 6 bases from V and 1 base from J; junction bases left unmatched: 5. Per the germline V gene, CDR1 is PRHDT and CDR2 is FYEKMQ (reference sequence). The CDR3 runs 17 residues. The CDR3 DNA reads as TGTGCCAGCAGTCGGGACAGGGGGTATTCTGGGGCCAACGTCCTGACTTTC. Its translation: CASSRDRGYSGANVLTF.

This clonotype was counted once. An end of the junction differs from the germline gene, which may be a read error. The chain couples TRBV4-1 to TRBJ2-7; a possible D gene is TRBD1 (6 bases). The CDR3 is 17 residues long. Germline V gene lookup returns CDR1 MGHRA and CDR2 YSYEKL. The CDR3 bases are TGCGCCAGCAGCCAAGAGGCGTTGGGGACAAAATCCTACGAGCAGTGCTTC. Protein: CASSQEALGTKSYEQCF.

As regards this clonotype: Relative to the germline gene, one junction end is altered; a read error may explain this. The chain joins TRBV11-3 to TRBJ2-5; 12 nucleotides align to TRBD2. This CDR3 has 17 residues. Germline V gene lookup returns CDR1 SGHNT and CDR2 YENEEA. This chain's CDR3 is CASRKPSGRALGETEYF. The CDR3 DNA reads TGTGCCAGCAGGAAACCTAGCGGGAGGGCGCTTGGGGAGACCGAGTACTTC.

On this clonotype itself: This sequence may be a read error, since a much larger clone differs from it by one base. The genes are TRBV5-1 and TRBJ1-1, with D perhaps matching TRBD1 (5 bases). The germline V gene encodes CDR1 SGHRS and CDR2 YFSETQ. This CDR3 has 14 residues. This CDR3 is CASSPFQGDTGAFF. In nucleotides, the CDR3 is TGCGCCAGCAGCCCATTCCAGGGAGATACTGGAGCTTTCTTT.

V and J are TRBV12-3 or TRBV12-4 and TRBJ1-5; D gene unclear. The DNA matches TRBJ2-3 better at its end, which makes the J call doubtful. The CDR3 spans 12 residues. This chain's CDR3 is CASSPRKDTQYF. For the CDR3, the DNA is TGTGCCAGCAGTCCGCGGAAAGATACGCAGTATTTT.

The gene calls are TRBV5-4 and TRBJ2-7; D not certain. The CDR3 totals 13 residues. CDR1 is SGHNT and CDR2 is YYREEE in the germline V gene (reference sequence). Trimming removed 5 bases at V and 0 bases at J, with 9 bases between. The CDR3 protein is CASRPPSSYEQYF. CDR3 sequence (DNA): TGTGCCAGCAGACCTCCCAGCTCCTACGAGCAGTACTTC.